This T cell receptor beta chain was documented in a study of shared clonotypes between healthy human individuals. Study findings and constraints: Compared with memory subsets, naive subsets generally had larger estimated richness. Specimens sampled were limited to blood, with tissue repertoires likely differing.

This clone has only one observation. The target antigen is unknown. Some 30,000 T cell genomes, or 200 to 250 ng DNA, went into the sorted-subset replicate PCRs. Measured with immunoSEQ multiplex PCR; TCRdb has only the in-frame clones, and not every one. This table has around 1,100,000 clones, approximately 80% appearing once. The donors, healthy adults who were HIV-negative, had experienced no recent acute infections or vaccinations. The V gene lost 8 bases and the J gene lost 3 bases, with 6 bases spanning the gap. The germline CDR1 and CDR2 sequences are MDHEN and SYDVKM. The CDR3 runs to 11 residues.

Sequences were obtained from memory CD4+ T cells from PBMCs. The subset denotes: CD45RA-negative fraction. The rearrangement uses TRBV28 and TRBJ2-3; D gene ambiguous. This TCR was recovered from a man younger than 30 in good health. Some clones in this sample may be carry-over from other donors' samples. In DNA form, the CDR3 reads TGTGCCAGCCGATCAACAGATACGCAGTATTTT. This gives the protein CASRSTDTQYF.